The 28 T cell receptor beta chains below were found in one sample sequenced in a study of OX40 agonist ivuxolimab in advanced cancers. The data were produced by immunoSEQ multiplex PCR, yet TCRdb's version contains in-frame clones alone and is incomplete. The repertoire holds around 67,000 clones, about 85% seen once, with 1.3% in the top ten. Here the sequenced sample was CD4+ or CD8+ T cells sorted from blood, taken in a trial of the OX40 agonist ivuxolimab. Every receptor here comes from an adult with an advanced solid tumor such as melanoma, head and neck, liver or kidney cancer.

The chain carries TRBV5-5 and TRBJ1-3; the D is unclear. V was trimmed by 0 bases and J by 0 bases, leaving 13 bases between them. This CDR3 has 17 amino acids. CDR1 is SGHKS, CDR2 YYEKEE, per germline (reference sequence). The DNA for the CDR3 is TGTGCCAGCAGCTTGGGTGGCAGGTGGAGCTCTGGAAACACCATATATTTT. Amino acids: CASSLGGRWSSGNTIYF.

The chain combines TRBV5-1 with TRBJ2-2, with a tentative D call TRBD1 (5 bases). Per germline, CDR1 SGHRS and CDR2 YFSETQ. Between the trimmed V and J ends, which lost 5 bases and 1 base, there was a span of 6 bases. CDR3 length: 13 residues. The CDR3: CASRGQNTGELFF. DNA for the CDR3: TGCGCCAGCAGAGGACAGAACACCGGGGAGCTGTTTTTT.

V gene TRBV6-6 combines with J gene TRBJ1-2; maybe TRBD1 (6 bases). CDR3 size: 13 residues. The germline V and J ends were trimmed by 6 bases and 3 bases, with 11 bases remaining between them. Germline CDR1 reads MNHNY; CDR2 reads SVGAGI (reference sequence). As DNA, the CDR3 is TGTGCCAGCAGCAACAGGGCCGACTATGGCTACACCTTC. Translating gives CASSNRADYGYTF.

This clone has only one observation. The chain is built from TRBV6-5 and TRBJ2-1, with 7 bases matching TRBD1. The CDR3 length is 15 residues. After removal of 5 bases from V and 0 bases from J, the junction contained 4 bases not matched to a gene. The germline V gene has CDR1 MNHEY and CDR2 SVGAGI. The CDR3 coding sequence is TGTGCCAGCAGTGCGGACAGGAGCTCCTACAATGAGCAGTTCTTC. Protein: CASSADRSSYNEQFF.

The V call is TRBV4-3, the J call TRBJ2-2; the match to TRBD2 covers 9 bases. The CDR3 is 16 amino acids. Germline CDR1 is LGHNA and CDR2 is YSLEER. The J segment lost 4 bases and the V segment lost 5 bases, leaving 8 bases of the junction unmatched. CDR3 bases: TGCGCCAGCAGCTGGGGCGGGGGGGCCGGCACCGGGGAGCTGTTTTTT. This sequence encodes CASSWGGGAGTGELFF.

The chain uses TRBV15 and TRBJ1-1; 8 bases align to TRBD1. CDR1 and CDR2 from the germline V gene are LNHNV and YYDKDF (reference sequence). V was clipped by 5 bases and J by 1 base; unmatched bases: 0. CDR3 size: 13 residues. CDR3 sequence reads: CATSGQGNTEAFF. CDR3 coding DNA: TGTGCCACCAGCGGACAGGGGAACACTGAAGCTTTCTTT.

This clone has just one count. J is TRBJ1-6 and V is TRBV28; TRBD1 is a possible D gene (5 bases). CDR1 is MDHEN, CDR2 SYDVKM, per germline. This CDR3 has 13 amino acids. With 8 bases removed from V and 9 bases from J, the gap between germline ends came to 14 bases. CDR3 protein: CASLRGAGSPLHF. The CDR3 DNA reads TGTGCCAGCTTAAGAGGGGCGGGTTCACCCCTCCACTTT.

CDR3 region: CASSQGQGDQPQHF. In nucleotides, the CDR3 is TGCGCCAGCAGCCAAGGACAGGGGGACCAGCCCCAGCATTTT. The chain recombines TRBV5-1 with TRBJ1-5, with 10 positions matching TRBD1. V dropped 4 bases and J dropped 7; count of bases not matched to a gene: 5. Looked up from germline, CDR1 is SGHRS and CDR2 is YFSETQ. The CDR3 is made up of 14 amino acids.

This clone has just one count. A read error may account for a junction end that differs from germline. The rearrangement uses TRBV4-3 and TRBJ2-1; TRBD2 agrees at 11 bases. Germline V gene data show CDR1 as LGHNA and CDR2 as YSLEER. The CDR3 consists of 14 residues. DNA for the CDR3: TGCGCCAGCAGCCAAGCTCTAGCGGGAGGCTCTACGCTCTTC. This translates into CASSQALAGGSTLF.

The rearrangement links TRBV7-2 to TRBJ2-7, with a weak D call TRBD2 (6 bases). Trimming left V 1 base short and J 1 base short, with 14 bases between. The CDR3 is 16 amino acids. Germline values: CDR1 SGHTA, CDR2 FQGNSA. The chain's CDR3 is CASSLGGGAGSYEQYF. DNA for the CDR3: TGTGCCAGCAGCTTAGGTGGCGGGGCAGGGTCCTACGAGCAGTACTTC.

In this sample, this clone turned up a few times. The J gene is TRBJ1-2, the V gene TRBV18; possible D gene TRBD1, 5 bases. The CDR3 has 13 amino acids. V was shortened by 6 bases and J by 3 bases, with 11 bases between the two germline ends. Per the germline V gene, CDR1 is KGHSH and CDR2 is LQKENI. The CDR3 is CASSAWGDYGYTF. Here the CDR3 DNA reads TGTGCCAGCTCCGCATGGGGGGACTATGGCTACACCTTC.

The chain uses TRBV7-3 and TRBJ1-1; D unresolved. CDR3 size: 16 residues. Germline CDR1 is SGHTA and CDR2 is FQGTGA. V lost 0 bases and J lost 5, with 16 bases in between. CDR3 nucleotide sequence: TGTGCCAGCAGCTTAACCGGAGGATTTGGGTTGACTGAAGCTTTCTTT. Protein product: CASSLTGGFGLTEAFF.

The chain links TRBV7-6 to TRBJ2-2; D remains ambiguous. Germline lookup yields CDR1 SGHVS and CDR2 FNYEAQ. Trimming left V 3 bases short and J 5 bases short, with 4 bases between. The CDR3 runs to 12 residues. CDR3 in amino acids: CASSFLTGELFF. CDR3 in DNA: TGTGCCAGCAGCTTCCTTACCGGGGAGCTGTTTTTT.

This sequence joins TRBV5-4 and TRBJ1-2; D ambiguous. Germline V gene data show CDR1 as SGHNT and CDR2 as YYREEE (reference sequence). Trimming cost V 3 bases and J 0 bases, with 12 bases left between them. This CDR3 is 15 amino acids long. Here the CDR3 DNA reads TGTGCCAGCAGCTCAAGGACTGGATCTAACTATGGCTACACCTTC. Amino acid sequence: CASSSRTGSNYGYTF.

J is TRBJ2-7 and V is TRBV30, with TRBD1 matching over 10 bases. Per germline, CDR1 GTSNPN and CDR2 SVGIG (reference sequence). The V and J ends lost 5 bases and 9 bases, in that order; junction bases with no gene match: 10. The CDR3 consists of 13 residues. The CDR3 sequence is CAWGSRTGGRQYF. DNA of the CDR3: TGTGCCTGGGGTTCCAGGACAGGGGGAAGGCAGTACTTC.

V is TRBV7-2 and J is TRBJ2-1; 13 nucleotides agree with TRBD2. With 1 base clipped from V and 8 bases from J, the junction kept 5 bases outside the gene matches. Germline CDR1 is SGHTA and CDR2 is FQGNSA. CDR3 length: 16 amino acids. CDR3 residues: CASSLGAGLAGHEQFF. The CDR3 nucleotides are TGTGCCAGCAGCTTAGGGGCGGGACTAGCGGGACATGAGCAGTTCTTC.

The chain has TRBV15 and TRBJ1-6, with 10 positions matching TRBD1. The CDR3 length is 14 residues. Germline-derived CDR1 and CDR2 are LNHNV and YYDKDF (reference sequence). The J segment lost 7 bases and the V segment lost 5 bases, leaving 2 bases of the junction unmatched. CDR3: CATSLDRGNSPLHF. The CDR3 coding sequence is TGTGCCACCAGCCTGGACAGGGGGAATTCACCCCTCCACTTT.

The chain is built from TRBV19 and TRBJ2-7; tentative D call: TRBD1 (6 bases). The CDR3 is 13 amino acids. Trimming shortened V by 6 bases and J by 2 bases, and 11 bases separated the two germline ends. The germline gives CDR1 LNHDA, CDR2 SQIVND (reference sequence). CDR3 sequence: CASRGGGPYEQYF. CDR3 DNA sequence: TGTGCCAGTAGGGGTGGGGGCCCCTACGAGCAGTACTTC.

This sequence joins TRBV10-3 and TRBJ2-7; 9 positions match TRBD2. The J segment lost 6 bases and the V segment lost 10 bases, leaving 7 bases of the junction unmatched. The CDR3 loop spans 12 amino acids. Looked up from germline, CDR1 is ENHRY and CDR2 is SYGVKD. This CDR3 reads CASGLAFGEQYF. The CDR3, as DNA: TGTGCCAGCGGACTAGCGTTCGGCGAGCAGTACTTC.

This chain links TRBV4-1 with TRBJ1-5; TRBD1 aligns across 8 bases. Germline lookup yields CDR1 MGHRA and CDR2 YSYEKL. CDR3 length: 15 residues. Trimming removed 2 bases from V and 9 bases from J; junction bases left unmatched: 9. The CDR3 loop reads CASSQSPDREWPQHF. In DNA form, the CDR3 reads TGCGCCAGCAGCCAATCCCCGGACAGGGAATGGCCCCAGCATTTT.

This chain uses TRBV9 with TRBJ2-7; D is uncertain. Germline V gene data show CDR1 as SGDLS and CDR2 as YYNGEE. V lost 0 bases and J 2 bases, leaving 9 bases between the germline ends. This CDR3 spans 14 amino acids. CDR3: CASSVGQSPYEQYF. The CDR3 DNA reads as TGTGCCAGCAGCGTAGGGCAGAGTCCCTACGAGCAGTACTTC.

The chain employs TRBV7-9 and TRBJ1-2; 7 positions agree with TRBD1. Germline V gene sequence: CDR1 SEHNR, CDR2 FQNEAQ (reference sequence). This CDR3 region has 15 residues. Unmatched junction bases numbered 2, after V lost 1 base and J lost 0 bases. Here the CDR3 reads CASSLGGQSNYGYTF. The CDR3 bases are TGTGCCAGCAGCTTAGGGGGACAGTCTAACTATGGCTACACCTTC.

This clone was recorded once. The germline gene is not matched at one end of the junction; a read error may be the cause. The chain carries TRBV10-2 and TRBJ1-4, with D unclear. The CDR3 covers 14 residues. Per the germline V gene, CDR1 is WSHSY and CDR2 is SAAADI. The CDR3 coding sequence is TGTGCCATCAGTGACCCGAATCACGGTGAAAAACTGTTTTTT. As protein: CAISDPNHGEKLFF.

The chain employs TRBV2 and TRBJ2-1, with 12 bases identical to TRBD1. The ends lost 6 bases at V and 9 bases at J; junction bases unmatched: 9. CDR1 is SNHLY and CDR2 is FYNNEI in the germline V gene. The CDR3 spans 15 residues. CDR3 nucleotides: TGTGCCAGCAGAGTGGGACAGGGGGCGCGGGCTGAGCAGTTCTTC. This translates into CASRVGQGARAEQFF.

This chain joins TRBV7-2 and TRBJ2-7, with 9 positions matching TRBD2. V gave up 5 bases and J gave up 4 bases; unmatched junction bases: 15. The CDR3 covers 17 residues. CDR1 and CDR2 (germline): SGHTA, FQGNSA. CDR3 coding DNA: TGTGCCAGCAGCGCCCGGGGGGCGGGAGGGCCGCAGTACGAGCAGTACTTC. Translating gives CASSARGAGGPQYEQYF.

The chain is built from TRBV6-6 and TRBJ2-2; 9 bases align to TRBD2. In germline, CDR1 is MNHNY, CDR2 SVGAGI (reference sequence). This CDR3 comprises 16 residues. The V and J ends lost 1 base and 4 bases, in that order; junction bases with no gene match: 4. The CDR3 sequence: CASSYWLAGRTGELFF. The CDR3 nucleotides are TGTGCCAGCAGTTACTGGCTAGCGGGACGCACCGGGGAGCTGTTTTTT.

The V gene is TRBV4-1, the J gene TRBJ1-2, with D possibly being TRBD1 (6 bases). The CDR3 loop spans 15 amino acids. Germline assignment: CDR1 MGHRA and CDR2 YSYEKL. Trimming left V 3 bases short and J 8 bases short, with 19 bases between. In DNA form, the CDR3 reads TGCGCCAGCAGCCACGTAGGCAGGACAGTAACCGGCTACACCTTC. Translated, it gives CASSHVGRTVTGYTF.

The rearrangement links TRBV9 to TRBJ1-6; 7 bases align to TRBD1. The CDR3 contains 16 residues. V lost 0 bases to trimming and J lost 7 bases; unmatched junction nucleotides: 7. From germline, CDR1 is SGDLS and CDR2 YYNGEE. This CDR3 is CASSVGGRGPNSPLHF. CDR3 in DNA: TGTGCCAGCAGCGTAGGGGGGAGGGGGCCAAATTCACCCCTCCACTTT.